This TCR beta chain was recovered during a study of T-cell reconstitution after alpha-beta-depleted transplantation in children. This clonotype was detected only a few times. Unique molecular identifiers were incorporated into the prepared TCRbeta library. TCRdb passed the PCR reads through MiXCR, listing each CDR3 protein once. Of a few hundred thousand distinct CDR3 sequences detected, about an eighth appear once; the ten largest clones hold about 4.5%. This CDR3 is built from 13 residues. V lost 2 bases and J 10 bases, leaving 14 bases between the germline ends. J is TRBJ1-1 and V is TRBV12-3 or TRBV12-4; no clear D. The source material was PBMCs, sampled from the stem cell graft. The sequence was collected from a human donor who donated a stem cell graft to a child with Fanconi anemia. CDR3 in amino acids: CASSLIAPSGAFF. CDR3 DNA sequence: TGTGCCAGCAGTTTAATCGCCCCCTCGGGAGCTTTCTTT.